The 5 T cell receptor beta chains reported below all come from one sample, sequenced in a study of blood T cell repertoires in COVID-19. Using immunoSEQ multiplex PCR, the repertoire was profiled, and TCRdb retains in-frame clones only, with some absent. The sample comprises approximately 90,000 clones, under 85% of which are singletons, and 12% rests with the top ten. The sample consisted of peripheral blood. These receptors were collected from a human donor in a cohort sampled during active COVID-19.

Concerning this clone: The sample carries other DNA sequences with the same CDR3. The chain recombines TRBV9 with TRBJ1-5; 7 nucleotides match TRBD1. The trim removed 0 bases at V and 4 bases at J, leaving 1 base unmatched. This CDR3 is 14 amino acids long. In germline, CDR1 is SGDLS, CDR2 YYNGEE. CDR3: CASSVGDSNQPQHF. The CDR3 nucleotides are TGTGCCAGCAGCGTAGGGGACAGTAATCAGCCCCAGCATTTT.

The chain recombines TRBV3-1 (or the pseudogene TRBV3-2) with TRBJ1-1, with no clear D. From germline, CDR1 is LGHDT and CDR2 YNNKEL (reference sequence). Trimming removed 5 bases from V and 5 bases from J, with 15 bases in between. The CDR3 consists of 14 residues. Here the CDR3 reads CASSTRPEGTEAFF. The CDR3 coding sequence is TGTGCCAGCAGCACCCGGCCCGAGGGAACTGAAGCTTTCTTT.

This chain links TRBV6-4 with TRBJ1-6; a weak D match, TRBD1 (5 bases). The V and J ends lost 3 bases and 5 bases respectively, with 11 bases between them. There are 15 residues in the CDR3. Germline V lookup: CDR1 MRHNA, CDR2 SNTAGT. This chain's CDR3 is CASSEQALNNSPLHF. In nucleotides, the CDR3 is TGTGCCAGCAGTGAACAGGCCCTCAATAATTCACCCCTCCACTTT.

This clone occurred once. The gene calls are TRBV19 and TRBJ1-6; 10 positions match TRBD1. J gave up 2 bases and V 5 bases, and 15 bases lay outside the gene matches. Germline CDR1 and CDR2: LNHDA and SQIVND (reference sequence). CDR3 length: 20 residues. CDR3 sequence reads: CASSPRQGAREATYNSPLHF. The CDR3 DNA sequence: TGTGCCAGTAGTCCCAGACAGGGGGCGCGGGAAGCTACCTATAATTCACCCCTCCACTTT.

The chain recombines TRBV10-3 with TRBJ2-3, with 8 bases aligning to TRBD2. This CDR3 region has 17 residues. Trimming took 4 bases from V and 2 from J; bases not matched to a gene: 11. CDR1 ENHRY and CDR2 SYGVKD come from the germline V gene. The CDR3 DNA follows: TGTGCCATCAGTGTCCCGACTAGCGCCCATCCCACAGATACGCAGTATTTT. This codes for CAISVPTSAHPTDTQYF.